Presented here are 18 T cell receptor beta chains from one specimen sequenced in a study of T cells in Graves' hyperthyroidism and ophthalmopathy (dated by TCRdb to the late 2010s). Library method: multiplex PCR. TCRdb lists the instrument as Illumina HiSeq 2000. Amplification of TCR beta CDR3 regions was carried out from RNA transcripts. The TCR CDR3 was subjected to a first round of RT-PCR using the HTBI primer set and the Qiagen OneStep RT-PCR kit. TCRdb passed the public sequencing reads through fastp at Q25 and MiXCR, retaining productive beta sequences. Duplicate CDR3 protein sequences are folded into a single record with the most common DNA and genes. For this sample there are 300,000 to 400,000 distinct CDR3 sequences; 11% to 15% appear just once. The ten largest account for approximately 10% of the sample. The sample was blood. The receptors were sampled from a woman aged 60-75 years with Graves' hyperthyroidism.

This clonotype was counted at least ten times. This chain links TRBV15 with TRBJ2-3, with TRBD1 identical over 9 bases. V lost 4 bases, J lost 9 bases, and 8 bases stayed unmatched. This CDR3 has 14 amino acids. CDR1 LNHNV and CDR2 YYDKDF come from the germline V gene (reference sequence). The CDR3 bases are TGTGCCACCAGCACGGGGACAGGGTTTGACACGCAGTATTTT. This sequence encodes CATSTGTGFDTQYF.

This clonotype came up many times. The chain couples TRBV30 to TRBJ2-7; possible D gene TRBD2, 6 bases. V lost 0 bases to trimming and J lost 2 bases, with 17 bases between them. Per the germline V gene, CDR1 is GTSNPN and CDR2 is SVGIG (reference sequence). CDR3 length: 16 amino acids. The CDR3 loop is CAWSVARGGSPYEQYF. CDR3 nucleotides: TGTGCCTGGAGTGTGGCTCGGGGAGGATCCCCCTACGAGCAGTACTTC.

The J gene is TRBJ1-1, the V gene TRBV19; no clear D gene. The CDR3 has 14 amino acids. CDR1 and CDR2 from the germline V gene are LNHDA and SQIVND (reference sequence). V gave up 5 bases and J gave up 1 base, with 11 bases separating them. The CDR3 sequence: CASSPRWGNTEAFF. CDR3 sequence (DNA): TGTGCCAGTAGTCCGCGTTGGGGGAACACTGAAGCTTTCTTT. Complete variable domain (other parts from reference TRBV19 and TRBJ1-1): DGGITQSPKYLFRKEGQNVTLSCEQNLNHDAMYWYRQDPGQGLRLIYYSQIVNDFQKGDIAEGYSVSREKKESFPLTVTSAQKNPTAFYLCASSPRWGNTEAFFGQGTRLTVV.

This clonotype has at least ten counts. The CDR3 bases are TGTGCCACCGGTAGCGGGGACTCCTACGAGCAGTACTTC. Its translation is CATGSGDSYEQYF. The genes are TRBV24-1 and TRBJ2-7; TRBD2 matches at 8 bases. Germline CDR1 reads KGHDR; CDR2 reads SFDVKD. The CDR3 runs to 13 residues. The V gene end was trimmed by 9 bases and the J gene end by 0 bases; junction bases not matched to a gene: 3.

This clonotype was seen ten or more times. The CDR3 region is CSASPRYHNSPLHF. The CDR3 DNA is TGCAGTGCTAGCCCACGCTATCATAATTCACCCCTCCACTTT. The chain is built from TRBV20-1 and TRBJ1-6; D is unclear. Germline CDR1 DFQATT, CDR2 SNEGSKA (reference sequence). The CDR3 extends over 14 amino acids. Trimming left V 3 bases short and J 5 bases short, with 11 bases between.

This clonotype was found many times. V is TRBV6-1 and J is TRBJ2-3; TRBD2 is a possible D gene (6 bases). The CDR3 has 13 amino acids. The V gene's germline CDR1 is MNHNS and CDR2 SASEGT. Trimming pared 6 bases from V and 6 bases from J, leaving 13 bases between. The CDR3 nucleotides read TGTGCCAGCAGCATAGCGGAGGCCGATACGCAGTATTTT. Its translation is CASSIAEADTQYF.

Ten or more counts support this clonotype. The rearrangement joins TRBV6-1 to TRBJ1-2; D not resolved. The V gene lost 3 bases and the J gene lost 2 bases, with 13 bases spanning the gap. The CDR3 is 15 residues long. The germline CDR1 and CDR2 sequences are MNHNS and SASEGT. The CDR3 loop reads CASSEIYGVNYGYTF. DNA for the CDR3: TGTGCCAGCAGTGAGATTTATGGGGTGAACTATGGCTACACCTTC.

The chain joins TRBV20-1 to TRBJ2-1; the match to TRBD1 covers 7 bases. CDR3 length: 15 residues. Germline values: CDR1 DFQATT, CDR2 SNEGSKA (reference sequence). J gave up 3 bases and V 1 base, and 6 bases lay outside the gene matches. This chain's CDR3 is CSARVTGRRYNEQFF. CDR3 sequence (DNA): TGCAGTGCTAGAGTGACAGGGAGACGCTACAATGAGCAGTTCTTC.

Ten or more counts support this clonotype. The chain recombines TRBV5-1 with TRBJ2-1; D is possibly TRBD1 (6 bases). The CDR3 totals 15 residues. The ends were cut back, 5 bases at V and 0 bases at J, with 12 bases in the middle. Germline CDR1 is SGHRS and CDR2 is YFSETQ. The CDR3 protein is CASRPGQSSYNEQFF. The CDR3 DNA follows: TGCGCCAGCAGGCCCGGACAGAGCTCCTACAATGAGCAGTTCTTC.

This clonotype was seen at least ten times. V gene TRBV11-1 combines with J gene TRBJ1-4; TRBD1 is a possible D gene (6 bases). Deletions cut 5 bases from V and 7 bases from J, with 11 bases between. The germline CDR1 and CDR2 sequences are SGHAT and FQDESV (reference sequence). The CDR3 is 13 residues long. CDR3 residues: CASSPDRTEKLFF. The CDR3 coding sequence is TGTGCCAGCAGCCCCGACAGGACTGAAAAACTGTTTTTT.

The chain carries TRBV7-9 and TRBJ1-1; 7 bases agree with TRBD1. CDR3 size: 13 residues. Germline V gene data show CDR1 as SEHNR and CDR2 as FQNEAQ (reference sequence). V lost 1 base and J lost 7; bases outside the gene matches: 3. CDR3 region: CASSLVRGREAFF. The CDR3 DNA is TGTGCCAGCAGCTTAGTGAGGGGGCGTGAAGCTTTCTTT.

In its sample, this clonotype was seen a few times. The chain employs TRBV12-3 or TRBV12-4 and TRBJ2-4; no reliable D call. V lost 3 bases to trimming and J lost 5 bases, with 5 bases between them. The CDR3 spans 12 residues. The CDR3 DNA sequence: TGTGCCAGCAGTTTTGAGGAAAACATTCAGTACTTC. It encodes CASSFEENIQYF.

This chain's CDR3 is CASSREKDRSYTF. In nucleotides, the CDR3 is TGTGCCAGCTCACGTGAAAAGGACCGGAGCTACACCTTC. The chain carries TRBV18 and TRBJ1-2; D is uncertain. Germline V gene lookup returns CDR1 KGHSH and CDR2 LQKENI. The CDR3 consists of 13 residues. V dropped 4 bases and J dropped 9 bases, with 15 bases sitting between them.

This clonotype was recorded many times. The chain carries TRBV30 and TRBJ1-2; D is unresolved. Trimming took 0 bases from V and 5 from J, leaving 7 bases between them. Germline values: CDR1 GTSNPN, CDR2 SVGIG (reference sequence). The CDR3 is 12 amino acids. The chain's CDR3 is CAWSVIGYGYTF. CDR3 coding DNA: TGTGCCTGGAGTGTGATCGGGTATGGCTACACCTTC.

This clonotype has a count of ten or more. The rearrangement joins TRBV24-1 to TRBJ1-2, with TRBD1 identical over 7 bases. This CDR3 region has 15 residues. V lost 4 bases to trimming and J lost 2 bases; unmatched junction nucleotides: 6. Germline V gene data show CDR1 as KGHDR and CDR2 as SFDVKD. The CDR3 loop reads CATSDPRQGNYGYTF. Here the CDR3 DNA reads TGTGCCACCAGTGACCCGAGACAGGGCAACTATGGCTACACCTTC.

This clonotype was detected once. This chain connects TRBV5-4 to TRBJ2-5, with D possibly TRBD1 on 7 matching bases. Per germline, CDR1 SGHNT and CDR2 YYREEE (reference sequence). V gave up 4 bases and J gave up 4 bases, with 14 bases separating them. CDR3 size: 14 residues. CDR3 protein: CASSSRGVTETQYF. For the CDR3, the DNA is TGTGCCAGCAGCAGCAGGGGGGTTACAGAGACCCAGTACTTC.

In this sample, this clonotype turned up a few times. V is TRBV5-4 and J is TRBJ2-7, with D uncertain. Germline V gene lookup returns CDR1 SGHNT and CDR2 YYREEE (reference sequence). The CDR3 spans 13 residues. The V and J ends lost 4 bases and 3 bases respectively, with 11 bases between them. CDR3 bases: TGTGCCAGCAGCGCATTCATGAACTACGAGCAGTACTTC. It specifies CASSAFMNYEQYF. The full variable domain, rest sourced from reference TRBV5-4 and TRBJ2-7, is ETGVTQSPTHLIKTRGQQVTLRCSSQSGHNTVSWYQQALGQGPQFIFQYYREEENGRGNFPPRFSGLQFPNYSSELNVNALELDDSALYLCASSAFMNYEQYFGPGTRLTVT.

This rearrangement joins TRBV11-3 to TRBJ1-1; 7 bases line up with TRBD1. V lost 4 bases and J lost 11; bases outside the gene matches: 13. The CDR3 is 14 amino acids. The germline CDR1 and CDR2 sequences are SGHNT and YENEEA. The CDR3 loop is CASSSGTVGGVAFF. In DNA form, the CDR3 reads TGTGCCAGCAGCTCCGGGACAGTGGGAGGGGTCGCTTTCTTT. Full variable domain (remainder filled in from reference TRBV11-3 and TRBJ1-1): EAGVVQSPRYKIIEKKQPVAFWCNPISGHNTLYWYLQNLGQGPELLIRYENEEAVDDSQLPKDRFSAERLKGVDSTLKIQPAELGDSAVYLCASSSGTVGGVAFFGQGTRLTVV.